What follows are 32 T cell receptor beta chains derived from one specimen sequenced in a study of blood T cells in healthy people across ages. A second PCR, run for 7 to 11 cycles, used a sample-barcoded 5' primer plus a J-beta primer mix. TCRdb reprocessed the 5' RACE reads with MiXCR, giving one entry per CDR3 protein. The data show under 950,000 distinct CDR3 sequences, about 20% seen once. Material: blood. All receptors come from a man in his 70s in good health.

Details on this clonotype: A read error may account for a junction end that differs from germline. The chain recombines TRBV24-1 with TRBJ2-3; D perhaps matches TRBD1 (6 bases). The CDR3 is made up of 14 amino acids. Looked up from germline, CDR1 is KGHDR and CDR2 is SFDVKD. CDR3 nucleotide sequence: TGTGCCACCAGTGGTTTGCACAGGGCAGATACGCAGTATTTT. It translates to CATSGLHRADTQYF.

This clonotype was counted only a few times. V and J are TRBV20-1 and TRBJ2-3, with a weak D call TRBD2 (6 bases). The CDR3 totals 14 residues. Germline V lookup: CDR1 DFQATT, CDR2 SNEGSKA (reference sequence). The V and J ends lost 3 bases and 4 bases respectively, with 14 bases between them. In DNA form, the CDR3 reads TGCAGTGCTAGCGTCCTAGCGAAGGCAGATACGCAGTATTTT. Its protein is CSASVLAKADTQYF.

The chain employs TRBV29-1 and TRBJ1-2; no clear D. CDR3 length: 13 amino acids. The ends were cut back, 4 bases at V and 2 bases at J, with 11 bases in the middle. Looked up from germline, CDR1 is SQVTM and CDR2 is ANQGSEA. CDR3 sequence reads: CSVGERVNYGYTF. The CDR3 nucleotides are TGCAGCGTTGGGGAGAGGGTCAACTATGGCTACACCTTC. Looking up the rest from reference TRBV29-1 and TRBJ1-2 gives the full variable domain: SAVISQKPSRDICQRGTSLTIQCQVDSQVTMMFWYRQQPGQSLTLIATANQGSEATYESGFVIDKFPISRPNLTFSTLTVSNMSPEDSSIYLCSVGERVNYGYTFGSGTRLTVV.

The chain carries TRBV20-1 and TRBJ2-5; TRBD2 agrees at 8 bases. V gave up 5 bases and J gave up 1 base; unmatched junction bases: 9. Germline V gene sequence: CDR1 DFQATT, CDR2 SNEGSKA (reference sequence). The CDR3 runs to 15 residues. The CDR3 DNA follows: TGCAGTGCTCAAATAGCGGGGAGACCCCAAGAGACCCAGTACTTC. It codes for CSAQIAGRPQETQYF.

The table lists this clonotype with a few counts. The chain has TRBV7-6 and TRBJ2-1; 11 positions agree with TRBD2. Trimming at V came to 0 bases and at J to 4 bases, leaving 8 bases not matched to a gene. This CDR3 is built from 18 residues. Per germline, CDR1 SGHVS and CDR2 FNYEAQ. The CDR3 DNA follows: TGTGCCAGCAGCTTAGCTTTTAGCGGGAGGGCCAGGTACAATGAGCAGTTCTTC. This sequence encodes CASSLAFSGRARYNEQFF.

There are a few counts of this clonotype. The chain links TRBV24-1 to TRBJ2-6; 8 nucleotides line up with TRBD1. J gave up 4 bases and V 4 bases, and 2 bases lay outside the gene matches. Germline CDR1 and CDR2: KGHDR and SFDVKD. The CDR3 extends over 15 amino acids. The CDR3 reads CATSETGVGANVLTF. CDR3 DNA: TGTGCCACCAGTGAGACAGGGGTCGGGGCCAACGTCCTGACTTTC.

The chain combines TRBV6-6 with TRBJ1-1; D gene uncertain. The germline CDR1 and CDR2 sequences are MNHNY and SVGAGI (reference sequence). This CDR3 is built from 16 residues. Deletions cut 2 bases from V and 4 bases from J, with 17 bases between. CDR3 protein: CASSYGLSSGTTEAFF. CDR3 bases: TGTGCCAGCAGTTACGGCCTTTCCTCGGGAACCACTGAAGCTTTCTTT.

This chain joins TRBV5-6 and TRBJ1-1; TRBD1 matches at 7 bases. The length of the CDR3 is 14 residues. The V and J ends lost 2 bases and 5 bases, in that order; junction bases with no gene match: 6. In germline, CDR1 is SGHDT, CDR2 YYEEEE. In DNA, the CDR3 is TGTGCCAGCAGCTTTGACAGGGCTAGGACTGAAGCTTTCTTT. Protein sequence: CASSFDRARTEAFF.

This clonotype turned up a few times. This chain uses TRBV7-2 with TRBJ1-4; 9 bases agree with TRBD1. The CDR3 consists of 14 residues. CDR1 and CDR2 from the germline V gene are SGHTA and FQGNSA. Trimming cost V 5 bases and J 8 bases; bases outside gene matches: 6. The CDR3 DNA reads TGTGCCAGCAGCACCGGGACAGGGACCGAAAAACTGTTTTTT. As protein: CASSTGTGTEKLFF.

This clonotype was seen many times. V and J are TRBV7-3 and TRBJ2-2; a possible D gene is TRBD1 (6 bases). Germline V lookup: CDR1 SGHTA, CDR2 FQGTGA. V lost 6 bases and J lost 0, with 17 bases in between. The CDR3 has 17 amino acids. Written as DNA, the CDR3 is TGTGCCAGCAGGCGTCCGGGACACAATACGAACACCGGGGAGCTGTTTTTT. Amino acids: CASRRPGHNTNTGELFF. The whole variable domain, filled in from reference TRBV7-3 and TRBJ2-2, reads GAGVSQTPSNKVTEKGKYVELRCDPISGHTALYWYRQSLGQGPEFLIYFQGTGAADDSGLPNDRFFAVRPEGSVSTLKIQRTERGDSAVYLCASRRPGHNTNTGELFFGEGSRLTVL.

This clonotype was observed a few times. This CDR3 is CASSRNPSGYNEQFF. The CDR3 nucleotides are TGTGCCAGCAGCCGAAACCCATCCGGGTACAATGAGCAGTTCTTC. The chain recombines TRBV7-2 with TRBJ2-1; D call uncertain. Germline V gene data show CDR1 as SGHTA and CDR2 as FQGNSA. The CDR3 spans 15 residues. With 5 bases removed from V and 4 bases from J, the gap between germline ends came to 15 bases.

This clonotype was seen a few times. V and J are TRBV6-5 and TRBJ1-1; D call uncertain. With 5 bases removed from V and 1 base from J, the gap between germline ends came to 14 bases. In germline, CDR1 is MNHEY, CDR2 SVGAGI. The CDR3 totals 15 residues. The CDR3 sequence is CASSRNSVPNTEAFF. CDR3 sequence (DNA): TGTGCCAGCAGTCGGAACTCGGTTCCGAACACTGAAGCTTTCTTT.

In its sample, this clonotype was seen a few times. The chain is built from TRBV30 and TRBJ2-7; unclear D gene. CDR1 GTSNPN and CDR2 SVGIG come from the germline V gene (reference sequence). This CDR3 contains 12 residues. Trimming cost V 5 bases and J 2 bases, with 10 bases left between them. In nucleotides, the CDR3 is TGTGCCTGGTCAAAGTCCACCTACGAGCAGTACGTC. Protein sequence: CAWSKSTYEQYV.

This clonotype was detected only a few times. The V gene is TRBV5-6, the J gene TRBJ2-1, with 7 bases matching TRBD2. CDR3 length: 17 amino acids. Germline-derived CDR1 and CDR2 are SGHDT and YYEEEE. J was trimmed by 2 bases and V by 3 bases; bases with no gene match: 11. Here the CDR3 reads CASSWGGGWRTYNEQFF. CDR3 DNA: TGTGCCAGCAGCTGGGGGGGTGGGTGGCGGACCTACAATGAGCAGTTCTTC.

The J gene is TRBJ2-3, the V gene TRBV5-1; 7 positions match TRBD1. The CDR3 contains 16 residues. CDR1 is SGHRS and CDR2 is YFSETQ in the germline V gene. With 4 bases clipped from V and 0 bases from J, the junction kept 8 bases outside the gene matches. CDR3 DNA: TGCGCCAGCAGCCTCCGACAGGGCTATAGCACAGATACGCAGTATTTT. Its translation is CASSLRQGYSTDTQYF.

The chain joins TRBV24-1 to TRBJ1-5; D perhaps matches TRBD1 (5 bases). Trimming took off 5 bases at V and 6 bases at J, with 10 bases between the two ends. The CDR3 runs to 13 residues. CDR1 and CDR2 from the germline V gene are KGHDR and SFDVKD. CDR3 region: CATSGSGGQPQHF. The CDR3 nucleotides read TGTGCCACCAGTGGGAGCGGGGGTCAGCCCCAGCATTTT.

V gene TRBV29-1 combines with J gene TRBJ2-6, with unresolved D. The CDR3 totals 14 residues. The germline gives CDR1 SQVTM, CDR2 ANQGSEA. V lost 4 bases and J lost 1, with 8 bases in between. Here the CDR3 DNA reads TGCAGCGTTGTATCTGGGTCTGGGGCCAACGTCCTGACTTTC. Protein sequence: CSVVSGSGANVLTF.

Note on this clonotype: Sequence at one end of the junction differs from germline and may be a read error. CDR3 in DNA: TGTGCCAGCAGCCAAGAACAGGCCTACAACGAGCAGTTCTTC. This translates into CASSQEQAYNEQFF. The chain uses TRBV3-1 and TRBJ2-5; TRBD1 might be the D (5 bases). Near its end, the DNA agrees better with TRBJ2-1, so the J call may be wrong. CDR3 size: 14 residues. Germline V CDR1 and CDR2: LGHDT, YNNKEL (reference sequence).

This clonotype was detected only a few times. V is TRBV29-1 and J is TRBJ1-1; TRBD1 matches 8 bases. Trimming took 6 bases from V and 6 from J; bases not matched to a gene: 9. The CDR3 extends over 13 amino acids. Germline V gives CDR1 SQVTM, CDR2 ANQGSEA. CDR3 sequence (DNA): TGCAGCGTGCGGACAGGGCGGGTCTCTGAAGCTTTCTTT. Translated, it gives CSVRTGRVSEAFF.

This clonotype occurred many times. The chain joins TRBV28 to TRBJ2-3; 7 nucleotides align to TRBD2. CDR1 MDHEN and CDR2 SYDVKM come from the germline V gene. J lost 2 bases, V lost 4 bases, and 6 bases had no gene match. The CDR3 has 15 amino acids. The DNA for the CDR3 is TGTGCCAGCAGTTCCGGGGGGACCGACACAGATACGCAGTATTTT. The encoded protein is CASSSGGTDTDTQYF.

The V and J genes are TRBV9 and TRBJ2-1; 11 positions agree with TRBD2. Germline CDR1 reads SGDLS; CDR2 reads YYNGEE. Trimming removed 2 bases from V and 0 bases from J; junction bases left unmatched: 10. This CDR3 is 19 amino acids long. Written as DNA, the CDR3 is TGTGCCAGCAGCGTGGCAAGGACTAGCGGGCAGAGCTCCTACAATGAGCAGTTCTTC. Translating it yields CASSVARTSGQSSYNEQFF.

CDR3 in DNA: TGCGCCAGCAGTGAGGGCAGAACAGAGACCCAGTACTTC. Translated: CASSEGRTETQYF. The rearrangement links TRBV10-2 to TRBJ2-5, with D hard to call. The CDR3 spans 13 residues. V gave up 2 bases and J gave up 4 bases, with 8 bases separating them. Germline CDR1 is WSHSY and CDR2 is SAAADI.

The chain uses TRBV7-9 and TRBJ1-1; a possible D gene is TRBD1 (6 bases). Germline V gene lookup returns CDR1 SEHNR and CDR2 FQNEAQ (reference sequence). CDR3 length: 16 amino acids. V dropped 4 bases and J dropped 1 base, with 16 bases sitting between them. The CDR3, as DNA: TGTGCCAGCAGCTATCACAGGGAGGCGGGGAACACTGAAGCTTTCTTT. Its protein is CASSYHREAGNTEAFF.

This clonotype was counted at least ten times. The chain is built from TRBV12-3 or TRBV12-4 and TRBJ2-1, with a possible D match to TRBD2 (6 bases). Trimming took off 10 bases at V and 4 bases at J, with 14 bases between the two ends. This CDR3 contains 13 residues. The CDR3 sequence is CATRGWGYNEQFF. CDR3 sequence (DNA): TGTGCCACCCGGGGGTGGGGGTACAATGAGCAGTTCTTC.

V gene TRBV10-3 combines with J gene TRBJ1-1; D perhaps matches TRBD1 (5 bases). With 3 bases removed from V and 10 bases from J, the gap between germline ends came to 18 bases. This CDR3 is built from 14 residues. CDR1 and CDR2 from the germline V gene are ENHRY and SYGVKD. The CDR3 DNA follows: TGTGCCATCAGTGATTCGCGTCAGGGAGGGGCAGCTTTCTTT. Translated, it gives CAISDSRQGGAAFF.

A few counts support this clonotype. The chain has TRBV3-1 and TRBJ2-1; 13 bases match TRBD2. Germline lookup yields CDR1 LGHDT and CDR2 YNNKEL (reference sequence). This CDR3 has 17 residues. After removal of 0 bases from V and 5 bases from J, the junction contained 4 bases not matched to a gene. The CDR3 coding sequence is TGTGCCAGCAGCCAAGATCGGGGACTAGCGGGAAACAATGAGCAGTTCTTC. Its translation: CASSQDRGLAGNNEQFF.

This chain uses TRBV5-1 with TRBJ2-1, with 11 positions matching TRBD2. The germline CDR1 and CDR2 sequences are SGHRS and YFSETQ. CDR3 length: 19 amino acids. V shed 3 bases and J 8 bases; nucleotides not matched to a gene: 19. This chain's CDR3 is CASSYQGRQTSGVFYEQFF. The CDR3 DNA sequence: TGCGCCAGCAGCTATCAGGGGCGGCAGACTAGCGGGGTTTTCTATGAGCAGTTCTTC.

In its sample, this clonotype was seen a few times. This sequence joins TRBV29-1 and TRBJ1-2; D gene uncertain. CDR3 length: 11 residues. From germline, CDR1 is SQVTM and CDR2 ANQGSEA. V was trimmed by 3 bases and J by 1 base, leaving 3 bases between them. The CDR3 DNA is TGCAGCGTTGATCTTAACTATGGCTACACCTTC. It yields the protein CSVDLNYGYTF.

The CDR3 protein is CASSQLWQGASNEKLFF. As DNA, the CDR3 is TGTGCCAGCAGCCAATTATGGCAGGGGGCTTCTAATGAAAAACTGTTTTTT. V usage is TRBV3-1 and J usage is TRBJ1-4, with 8 bases aligning to TRBD1. Germline V gives CDR1 LGHDT, CDR2 YNNKEL (reference sequence). The CDR3 has 17 amino acids. Trimming cost V 2 bases and J 3 bases; bases outside gene matches: 8.

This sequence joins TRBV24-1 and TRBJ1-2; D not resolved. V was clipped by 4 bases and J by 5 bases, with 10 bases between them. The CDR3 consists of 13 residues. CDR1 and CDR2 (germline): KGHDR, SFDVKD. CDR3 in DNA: TGTGCCACCAGTGAAGTCGTTGATTATGGCTACACCTTC. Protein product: CATSEVVDYGYTF.

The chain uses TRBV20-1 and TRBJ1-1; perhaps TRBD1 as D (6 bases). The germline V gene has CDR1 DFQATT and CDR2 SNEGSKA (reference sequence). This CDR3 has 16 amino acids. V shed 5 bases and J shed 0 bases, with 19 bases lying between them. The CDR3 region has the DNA TGCAGTGCTCCTAGGCGTAGACAGGATGTGAACACTGAAGCTTTCTTT. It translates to CSAPRRRQDVNTEAFF.

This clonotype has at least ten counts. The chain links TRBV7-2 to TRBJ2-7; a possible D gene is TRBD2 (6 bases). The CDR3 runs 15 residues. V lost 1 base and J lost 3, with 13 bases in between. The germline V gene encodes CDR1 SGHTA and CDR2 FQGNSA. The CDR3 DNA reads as TGTGCCAGCAGCTTAGAAGTGACTAGGGTCTACGAGCAGTACTTC. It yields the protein CASSLEVTRVYEQYF.